Included here is one T cell receptor (beta chain) sequence, with context. These data originate in a study of shared clonotypes between healthy human individuals. In the naive CD8 group, cells lacked CD45RO and were positively selected for CCR7, so terminally differentiated effector memory CD45RA+ cells were left out. V lost 4 bases and J lost 0, with 17 bases in between. The CDR3 has 17 residues. Germline V CDR1 and CDR2: MDHEN, SYDVKM. Profiling relied on immunoSEQ multiplex PCR, and the TCRdb table lists in-frame clones only, not all of them. Of about 2.2 million clones detected, around 95% appear once; the ten largest clones hold 1.5% to 2%.

The sequence came from a man aged 18 to 30 in good health. Some clones in this sample may be carry-over from other donors' samples. The sequencing sample was made of naive CD8+ T cells from PBMCs. The chain uses TRBV28 and TRBJ2-3; D unresolved. The CDR3 sequence is CASSSLFGAFSTDTQYF. The CDR3, as DNA: TGTGCCAGCAGTTCCCTATTTGGCGCCTTTAGCACAGATACGCAGTATTTT.